The 8 T cell receptor beta chains reported below all come from one sample, sequenced in a study of resident and recirculating memory T cells in vitiligo. The protocol was immunoSEQ multiplex PCR, while the TCRdb copy is restricted to in-frame clones and leaves out a portion. The repertoire holds tens of thousands of clones, with approximately 90% as singletons. Source material: blood. The receptors stem from a male donor with vitiligo.

The V gene is TRBV7-3, the J gene TRBJ2-1, with a tentative D call TRBD2 (6 bases). This CDR3 comprises 16 residues. Germline V gene data show CDR1 as SGHTA and CDR2 as FQGTGA. With 1 base removed from V and 0 bases from J, the gap between germline ends came to 10 bases. CDR3 coding DNA: TGTGCCAGCAGCTTAAGGGGAGGAAGCTCCTACAATGAGCAGTTCTTC. The encoded protein is CASSLRGGSSYNEQFF.

This chain uses TRBV5-6 with TRBJ2-5; 7 bases are a match to TRBD2. This CDR3 spans 18 amino acids. Germline V gene sequence: CDR1 SGHDT, CDR2 YYEEEE. V was clipped by 0 bases and J by 4 bases; unmatched bases: 15. CDR3 region: CASSLGQTTRTRVETQYF. The CDR3 bases are TGTGCCAGCAGCTTGGGACAGACGACTAGGACTAGGGTAGAGACCCAGTACTTC. The full variable domain, with the rest looked up from reference TRBV5-6 and TRBJ2-5, is DAGVTQSPTHLIKTRGQQVTLRCSPKSGHDTVSWYQQALGQGPQFIFQYYEEEERQRGNFPDRFSGHQFPNYSSELNVNALLLGDSALYLCASSLGQTTRTRVETQYFGPGTRLLVL.

This chain joins TRBV14 and TRBJ1-4; D perhaps matches TRBD1 (5 bases). The CDR3 spans 14 residues. The germline gives CDR1 SGHDN, CDR2 FVKESK. The ends were cut back, 1 base at V and 7 bases at J, with 10 bases in the middle. The CDR3 sequence is CASSQVGGSEKLFF. CDR3 sequence (DNA): TGTGCCAGCAGCCAAGTTGGGGGGAGTGAAAAACTGTTTTTT.

V gene TRBV7-2 combines with J gene TRBJ2-7; 9 nucleotides agree with TRBD1. The CDR3 spans 15 residues. V dropped 4 bases and J dropped 4; count of bases not matched to a gene: 8. Germline-derived CDR1 and CDR2 are SGHTA and FQGNSA. CDR3 in DNA: TGTGCCAGCAGCTCACCGGGACAGGGTGTTTACGAGCAGTACTTC. Its translation is CASSSPGQGVYEQYF.

The chain combines TRBV6-6 with TRBJ1-3, with TRBD1 matching over 7 bases. The trim removed 4 bases at V and 4 bases at J, leaving 4 bases unmatched. The CDR3 covers 14 residues. Germline V lookup: CDR1 MNHNY, CDR2 SVGAGI (reference sequence). CDR3 nucleotides: TGTGCCAGCAGTTCACCGGGACAGGGAAACACCATATATTTT. This gives the protein CASSSPGQGNTIYF.

The table lists this clone with a few counts. V usage is TRBV7-3 and J usage is TRBJ2-7; the D is unclear. V was cut by 2 bases and J by 0 bases, with 8 bases left in between. CDR1 SGHTA and CDR2 FQGTGA come from the germline V gene. The length of the CDR3 is 14 residues. The CDR3 is CASSLRPSSYEQYF. The CDR3 DNA follows: TGTGCCAGCAGCTTACGGCCTAGCTCCTACGAGCAGTACTTC.

V and J are TRBV19 and TRBJ1-1; 7 bases line up with TRBD1. V shed 9 bases and J 5 bases; nucleotides not matched to a gene: 15. Per the germline V gene, CDR1 is LNHDA and CDR2 is SQIVND (reference sequence). This CDR3 has 15 residues. The CDR3 region is CASSLGTDQRTEAFF. CDR3 bases: TGTGCCAGCAGTCTCGGGACAGACCAGAGGACTGAAGCTTTCTTT. The complete variable domain, with remaining parts taken from reference TRBV19 and TRBJ1-1, reads DGGITQSPKYLFRKEGQNVTLSCEQNLNHDAMYWYRQDPGQGLRLIYYSQIVNDFQKGDIAEGYSVSREKKESFPLTVTSAQKNPTAFYLCASSLGTDQRTEAFFGQGTRLTVV.

The V call is TRBV10-3, the J call TRBJ2-3; 11 bases map to TRBD2. The CDR3 has 16 residues. Germline V gene lookup returns CDR1 ENHRY and CDR2 SYGVKD. Unmatched junction bases numbered 8, after V lost 6 bases and J lost 3 bases. The CDR3: CAIRTSSGGSTDTQYF. CDR3 DNA: TGTGCCATCAGAACCTCTAGCGGGGGGAGTACAGATACGCAGTATTTT.